The clone carrying this TCR beta chain was observed many times. Data came from immunoSEQ multiplex PCR; TCRdb stores just in-frame clones and leaves some out. The table records 150,000 to 200,000 clones, 65% to 85% of them present only once. Participants had their cohort set by participant-reported clinical history. The data stem from a study of blood T cell repertoires in COVID-19. For the study at large: Sample material is recorded as cDNA or gDNA derived from T cells, B-cell-depleted T cells, or PBMCs.

Germline values: CDR1 SNHLY, CDR2 FYNNEI. This CDR3 spans 19 amino acids. V lost 1 base to trimming and J lost 4 bases; unmatched junction nucleotides: 10. The sequence came from a man aged 35-49 years who had recovered from COVID-19. The sample was PBMCs or T cells enriched from blood (not recorded which). The V and J genes are TRBV2 and TRBJ2-2; TRBD1 aligns across 12 bases. The CDR3 reads CASSEVGTGGGWSTGELFF. In DNA form, the CDR3 reads TGTGCCAGCAGTGAAGTTGGGACAGGGGGCGGTTGGAGCACCGGGGAGCTGTTTTTT.